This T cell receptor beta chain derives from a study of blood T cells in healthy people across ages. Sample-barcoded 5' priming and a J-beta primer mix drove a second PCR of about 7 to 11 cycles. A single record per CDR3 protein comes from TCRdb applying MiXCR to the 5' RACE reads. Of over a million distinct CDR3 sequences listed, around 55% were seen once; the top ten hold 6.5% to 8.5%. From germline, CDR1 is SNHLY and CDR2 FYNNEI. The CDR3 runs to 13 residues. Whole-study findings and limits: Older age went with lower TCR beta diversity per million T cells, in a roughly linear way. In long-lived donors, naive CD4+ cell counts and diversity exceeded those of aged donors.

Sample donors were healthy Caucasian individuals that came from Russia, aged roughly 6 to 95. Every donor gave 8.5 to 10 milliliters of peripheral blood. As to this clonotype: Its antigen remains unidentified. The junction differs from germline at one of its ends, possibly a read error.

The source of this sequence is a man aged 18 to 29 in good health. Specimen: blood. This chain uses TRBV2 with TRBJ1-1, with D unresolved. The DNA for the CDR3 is TGTGTCAGCAGCCTAGGCGGGAACACTGAAGCTTTCTTT. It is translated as CVSSLGGNTEAFF.